This TCR beta chain derives from a study of T cells in Graves' hyperthyroidism and ophthalmopathy. Whole-study findings and limits: Ophthalmopathy and stable hyperthyroidism were told apart by a 13 V-J model.

When hyperthyroidism was first diagnosed, the blood sample was taken, preceding any ophthalmopathy symptoms. The PBMCs studied were ones that came from about 10 ml fresh peripheral blood. Trimming took off 0 bases at V and 6 bases at J, with 9 bases between the two ends. Germline lookup yields CDR1 LGHDT and CDR2 YNNKEL (reference sequence). The CDR3 is made up of 13 amino acids. Ten or more counts support this clonotype. Its antigen is not known. From RNA transcripts, TCR beta CDR3 regions were amplified. TCR CDR3 underwent first-round RT-PCR with the HTBI primer set. TCRdb used MiXCR to reprocess the multiplex PCR reads, holding one entry per CDR3 protein. The sample has hundreds of thousands of distinct CDR3 sequences; approximately 18% are singletons.

The sample consisted of blood. The sequence came from a woman between 45 and 60 years old with Graves' hyperthyroidism that later progressed to Graves' ophthalmopathy. The chain is built from TRBV3-1 and TRBJ2-7; tentative D call: TRBD2 (6 bases). CDR3 DNA sequence: TGTGCCAGCAGCCAAGATTGGGGGGTCGAGCAGTACTTC. It encodes CASSQDWGVEQYF.